This TCR beta chain was sequenced during a study of T cell changes during pregnancy in multiple sclerosis. This CDR3 has 11 amino acids. The germline gives CDR1 MNHEY, CDR2 SVGAGI. Assay: immunoSEQ multiplex PCR; the TCRdb copy retains only in-frame clones and omits some. The sample includes about 31,000 clones, about 91% of them seen just once. About this clone: The junction differs from germline at one of its ends, possibly a read error.

This clonotype was obtained from a female donor with multiple sclerosis, enrolled in a pregnancy study. J is TRBJ2-7 and V is TRBV6-5, with no clear D. The sample here was CD8+ T cells from peripheral blood mononuclear cells, taken in the first trimester of pregnancy. CDR3: CASSYSSEQYF. The CDR3 region has the DNA TGTGCCAGCAGTTACTCCTCCGAGCAGTACTTC.